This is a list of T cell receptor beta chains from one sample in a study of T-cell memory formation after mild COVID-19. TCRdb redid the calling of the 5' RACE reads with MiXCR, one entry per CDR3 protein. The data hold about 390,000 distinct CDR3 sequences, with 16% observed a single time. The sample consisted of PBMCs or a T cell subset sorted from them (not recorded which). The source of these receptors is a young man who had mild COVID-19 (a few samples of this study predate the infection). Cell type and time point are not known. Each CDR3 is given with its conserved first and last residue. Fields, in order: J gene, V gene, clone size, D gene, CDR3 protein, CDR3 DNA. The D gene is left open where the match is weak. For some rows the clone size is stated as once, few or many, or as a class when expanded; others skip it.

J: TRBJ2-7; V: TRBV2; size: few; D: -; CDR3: CASRTTQVTYEQYF; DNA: TGTGCCAGCAGGACGACACAGGTAACCTACGAGCAGTACTTC
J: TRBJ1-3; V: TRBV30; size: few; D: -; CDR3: CAWSQGGAGNTIYF; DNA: TGTGCCTGGAGTCAGGGAGGAGCTGGAAACACCATATATTTT
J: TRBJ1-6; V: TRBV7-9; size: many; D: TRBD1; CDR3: CASSSKDRASSPLHF; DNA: TGTGCCAGCAGCTCCAAGGACAGGGCTAGTTCACCCCTCCACTTT
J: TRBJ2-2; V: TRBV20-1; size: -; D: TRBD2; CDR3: CSARGLAGENTGELFF; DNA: TGCAGTGCTAGAGGACTAGCGGGGGAGAACACCGGGGAGCTGTTTTTT
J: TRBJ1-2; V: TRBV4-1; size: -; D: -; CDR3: CASSQDQFPPHYGYTF; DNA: TGCGCCAGCAGCCAAGATCAGTTCCCGCCCCACTATGGCTACACCTTC
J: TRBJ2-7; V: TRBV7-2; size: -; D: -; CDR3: CASSLDRWAYEQYF; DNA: TGTGCCAGCAGCTTAGACAGATGGGCCTACGAGCAGTACTTC
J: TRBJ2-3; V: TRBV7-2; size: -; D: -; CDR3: CASSLRAHGPTDTQYF; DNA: TGTGCCAGCAGCCTACGGGCGCACGGACCCACAGATACGCAGTATTTT
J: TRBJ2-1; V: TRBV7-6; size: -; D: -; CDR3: CASSIQGGEQFF; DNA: TGTGCCAGCAGCATACAGGGTGGGGAGCAGTTCTTC
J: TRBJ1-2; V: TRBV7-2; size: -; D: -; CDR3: CASSLAGRVYGYGYTF; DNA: TGTGCCAGCAGCTTAGCGGGGCGAGTTTACGGGTATGGCTACACCTTC
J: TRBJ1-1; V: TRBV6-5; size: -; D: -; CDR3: CASSFTRRNTEAFF; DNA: TGTGCCAGCAGTTTCACCAGGAGAAACACTGAAGCTTTCTTT
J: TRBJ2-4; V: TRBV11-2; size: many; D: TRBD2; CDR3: CASSSPFGETSPKNIQYF; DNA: TGTGCCAGCAGCTCCCCCTTTGGGGAGACTAGCCCCAAAAACATTCAGTACTTC
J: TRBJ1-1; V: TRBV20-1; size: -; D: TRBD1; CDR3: CSAVTGRNTEAFF; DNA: TGCAGTGCAGTGACAGGGAGAAACACTGAAGCTTTCTTT
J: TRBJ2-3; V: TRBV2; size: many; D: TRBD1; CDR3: CASSDRGDTQYF; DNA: TGCGCCAGCAGCGACAGGGGGGATACGCAGTATTTT
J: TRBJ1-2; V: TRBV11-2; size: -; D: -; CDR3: CASSSYRVGGYTF; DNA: TGTGCCAGCAGCTCATACAGGGTGGGGGGCTACACCTTC
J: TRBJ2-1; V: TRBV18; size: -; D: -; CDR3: CASSPRQGLSYNEQFF; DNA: TGTGCCAGCTCACCACGGCAGGGCCTCTCCTACAATGAGCAGTTCTTC
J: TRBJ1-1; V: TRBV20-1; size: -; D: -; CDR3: CSAPYQLNTEAFF; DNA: TGCAGTGCCCCTTACCAGTTGAACACTGAAGCTTTCTTT
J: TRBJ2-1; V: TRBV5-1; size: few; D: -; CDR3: CASSLDQVYNEQFF; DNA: TGCGCCAGCAGCTTGGACCAGGTCTACAATGAGCAGTTCTTC
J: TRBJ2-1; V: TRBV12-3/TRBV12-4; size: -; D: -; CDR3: CASSFGVGEFF; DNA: TGTGCCAGCAGTTTCGGAGTGGGGGAGTTCTTC
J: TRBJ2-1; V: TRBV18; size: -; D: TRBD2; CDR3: CASSPSSGGPSYNEQFF; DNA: TGTGCCAGCTCACCAAGTAGCGGGGGGCCTTCCTACAATGAGCAGTTCTTC
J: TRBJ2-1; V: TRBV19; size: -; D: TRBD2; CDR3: CARGLAGTPLENEQFF; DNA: TGTGCCAGAGGACTAGCGGGGACCCCCCTGGAAAATGAGCAGTTCTTC
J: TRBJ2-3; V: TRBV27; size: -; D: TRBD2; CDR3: CASSLLRSGGSDTQYF; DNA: TGTGCCAGCAGTTTGTTACGTAGCGGGGGGTCAGATACGCAGTATTTT
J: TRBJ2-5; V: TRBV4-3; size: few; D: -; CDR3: CASSPFSGQETQYF; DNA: TGCGCCAGCAGCCCGTTTAGCGGCCAAGAGACCCAGTACTTC
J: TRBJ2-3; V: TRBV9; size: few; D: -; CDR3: CASSAARTDTQYF; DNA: TGTGCCAGCAGCGCCGCACGTACAGATACGCAGTATTTT
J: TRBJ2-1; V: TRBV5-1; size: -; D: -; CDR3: CASSSPGAHNEQFF; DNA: TGCGCCAGCTCCTCCCCGGGGGCCCACAATGAGCAGTTCTTC
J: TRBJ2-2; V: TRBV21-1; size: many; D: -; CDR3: CAILNGEGCTGELFF; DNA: TGTGCCATCCTAAATGGCGAGGGATGCACCGGGGAGCTGTTTTTT
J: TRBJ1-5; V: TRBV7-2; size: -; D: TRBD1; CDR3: CASSGSQGESQPQHF; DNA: TGTGCCAGCAGCGGGTCGCAGGGGGAAAGTCAGCCCCAGCATTTT
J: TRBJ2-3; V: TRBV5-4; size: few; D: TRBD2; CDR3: CASSSSGQDTQYF; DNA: TGTGCCAGCAGCTCTAGCGGGCAAGATACGCAGTATTTT
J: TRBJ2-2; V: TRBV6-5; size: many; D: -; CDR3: CASRGYGELFF; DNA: TGTGCCAGCAGGGGGTACGGGGAGCTGTTTTTT
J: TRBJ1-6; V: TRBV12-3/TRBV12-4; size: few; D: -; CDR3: CASSPGESPLHF; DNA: TGTGCCAGCAGTCCGGGCGAGTCACCCCTCCACTTT
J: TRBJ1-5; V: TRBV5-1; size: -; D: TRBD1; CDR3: CASSPRLERQGNQPQHF; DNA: TGCGCCAGCAGCCCCCGACTTGAGCGACAGGGAAATCAGCCCCAGCATTTT
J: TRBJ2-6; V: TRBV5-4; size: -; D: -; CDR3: CASSALSGANVLTF; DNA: TGTGCCAGCAGCGCCCTCTCTGGGGCCAACGTCCTGACTTTC
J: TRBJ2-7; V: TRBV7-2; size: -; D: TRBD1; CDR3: CASSTLAGTGYEQYF; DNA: TGTGCCAGCAGCACCCTAGCCGGGACAGGCTACGAGCAGTACTTC
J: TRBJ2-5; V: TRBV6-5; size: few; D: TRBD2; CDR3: CASSPGLAKETQYF; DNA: TGTGCCAGCAGTCCAGGACTAGCGAAAGAGACCCAGTACTTC
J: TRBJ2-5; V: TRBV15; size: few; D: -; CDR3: CATSRDRAETQYF; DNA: TGTGCCACCAGCAGAGATCGGGCAGAGACCCAGTACTTC
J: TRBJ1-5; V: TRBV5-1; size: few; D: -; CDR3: CASSVNSGQPQHF; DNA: TGCGCCAGCAGTGTAAATTCGGGTCAGCCCCAGCATTTT
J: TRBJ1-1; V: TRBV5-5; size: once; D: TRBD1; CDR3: CASSLGQGAAAFF; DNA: TGTGCCAGCAGCTTGGGTCAGGGGGCAGCGGCTTTCTTT
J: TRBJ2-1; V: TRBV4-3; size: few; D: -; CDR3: CASSHRGYHNEQFF; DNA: TGCGCCAGCAGCCATAGGGGGTACCACAATGAGCAGTTCTTC
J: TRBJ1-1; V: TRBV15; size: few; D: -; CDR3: CATTLSRNTEAFF; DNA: TGTGCCACGACCCTTTCACGGAACACTGAAGCTTTCTTT
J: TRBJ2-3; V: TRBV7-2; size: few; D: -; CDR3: CASSLSLAQYF; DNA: TGTGCCAGCAGCTTATCCCTGGCGCAGTATTTT
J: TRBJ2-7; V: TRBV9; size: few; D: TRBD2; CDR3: CASSVGTSGVYEQYF; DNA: TGTGCCAGCAGCGTAGGAACTAGCGGGGTCTACGAGCAGTACTTC
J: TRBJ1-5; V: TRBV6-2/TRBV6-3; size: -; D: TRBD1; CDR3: CASRAQGASNQPQHF; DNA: TGTGCCAGCAGGGCCCAGGGGGCTAGCAATCAGCCCCAGCATTTT
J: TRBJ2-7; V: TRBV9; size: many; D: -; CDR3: CASSRDRNDEQYF; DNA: TGTGCCAGCAGCAGAGACAGAAACGACGAGCAGTACTTC
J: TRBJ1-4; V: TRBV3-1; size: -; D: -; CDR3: CASSRSGQSLFF; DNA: TGTGCCAGCAGCAGAAGCGGACAGTCACTGTTTTTT
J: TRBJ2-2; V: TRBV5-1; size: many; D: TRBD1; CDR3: CASTFWDRNTGELFF; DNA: TGCGCCAGCACCTTCTGGGACAGGAACACCGGGGAGCTGTTTTTT
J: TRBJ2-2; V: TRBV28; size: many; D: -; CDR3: CASSFNTGNTGELFF; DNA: TGTGCCAGCAGTTTTAACACGGGGAACACCGGGGAGCTGTTTTTT
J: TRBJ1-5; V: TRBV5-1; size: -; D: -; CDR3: CASSLDTENQPQHF; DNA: TGCGCCAGCAGCTTGGACACAGAGAATCAGCCCCAGCATTTT
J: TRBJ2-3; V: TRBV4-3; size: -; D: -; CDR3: CASSQDFSGSTDTQYF; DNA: TGCGCCAGCAGCCAAGATTTCAGCGGATCCACAGATACGCAGTATTTT
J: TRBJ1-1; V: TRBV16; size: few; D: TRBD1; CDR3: CASSQLDRGTEAFF; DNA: TGTGCCAGCAGCCAATTGGACAGGGGCACTGAAGCTTTCTTT
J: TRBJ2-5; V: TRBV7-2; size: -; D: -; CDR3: CASSLALGQGGETQYF; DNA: TGTGCCAGCAGCTTAGCGCTCGGGCAGGGGGGTGAGACCCAGTACTTC
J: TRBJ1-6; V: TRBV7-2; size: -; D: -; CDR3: CASSQPQGMYSYNSPLHF; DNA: TGTGCCAGCAGCCAGCCCCAGGGGATGTATTCCTATAATTCACCCCTCCACTTT
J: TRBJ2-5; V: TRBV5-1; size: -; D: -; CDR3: CASNGEMGETQYF; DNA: TGCGCCAGCAACGGCGAAATGGGAGAGACCCAGTACTTC
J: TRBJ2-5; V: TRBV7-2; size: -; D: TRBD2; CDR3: CAEASGPKETQYF; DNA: TGTGCCGAGGCTAGCGGGCCAAAAGAGACCCAGTACTTC